This TCR beta chain was sequenced in a study of prognosis after radiotherapy for stage I lung cancer. Background on the study: The tumor diagnosis was squamous cell carcinoma for six or seven patients and adenocarcinoma for roughly twelve.

The CDR3 is made up of 17 amino acids. Trimming removed 0 bases from V and 4 bases from J; junction bases left unmatched: 9. Germline CDR1 reads SGHRS; CDR2 reads YFSETQ. It was by two-round multiplex PCR that TCR beta CDR3 was amplified from genomic DNA. Each TRBV and TRBJ gene had its own primer in the first PCR round. TCRdb redid the calling of the multiplex PCR reads with MiXCR, one entry per CDR3 protein. The sample carries just over 30,000 distinct CDR3 sequences, under 35% recorded once. Material: PBMCs, obtained before or after stereotactic body radiation therapy (not recorded which). This TCR derives from a donor over 45 with non-small cell lung cancer. The chain employs TRBV5-1 and TRBJ1-2; 10 bases align to TRBD1. The CDR3 spells CASSLATGGASLYGYTF. In nucleotides, the CDR3 is TGCGCCAGCAGCTTGGCGACAGGGGGCGCGTCTCTCTATGGCTACACCTTC.